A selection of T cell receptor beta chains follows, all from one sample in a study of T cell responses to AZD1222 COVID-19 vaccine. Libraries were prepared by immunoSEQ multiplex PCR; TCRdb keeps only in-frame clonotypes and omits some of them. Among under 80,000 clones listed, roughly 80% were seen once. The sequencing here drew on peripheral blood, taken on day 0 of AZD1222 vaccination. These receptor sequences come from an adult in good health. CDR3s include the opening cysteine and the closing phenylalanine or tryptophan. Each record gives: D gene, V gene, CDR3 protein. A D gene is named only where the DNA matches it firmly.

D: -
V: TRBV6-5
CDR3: CALTSNYGYTF

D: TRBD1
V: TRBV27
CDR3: CASSLPGTGGDEQFF

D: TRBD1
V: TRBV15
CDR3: CATSRDAGTGHIYGYTF

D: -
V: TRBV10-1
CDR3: CARSENSGANVLTF

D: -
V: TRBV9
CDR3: CASSPSSLRADTQYF

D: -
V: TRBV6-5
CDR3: CASSLQGNQPQHF

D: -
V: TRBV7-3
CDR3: CASSSAPGNTIYF

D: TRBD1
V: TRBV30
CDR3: CAWSLQGASTEAFF

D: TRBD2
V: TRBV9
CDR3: CASSPRGGMSTDTQYF

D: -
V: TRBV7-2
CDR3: CASSLYNAYEQYF

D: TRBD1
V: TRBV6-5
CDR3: CASRGQGGVYEQYF

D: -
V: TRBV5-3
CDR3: CARSLTGRTNEKLFF

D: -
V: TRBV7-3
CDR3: CASSLIPVIGGTEAFF

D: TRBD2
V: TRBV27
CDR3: CASSHVTSGTYNEQFF

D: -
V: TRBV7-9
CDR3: CASSLVGSSGNTIYF

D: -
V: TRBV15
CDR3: CATSRDSVGSNYGYTF

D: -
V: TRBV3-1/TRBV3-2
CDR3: CASSPLRGSTGELFF

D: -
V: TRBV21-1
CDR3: CASHRGNTGELFF

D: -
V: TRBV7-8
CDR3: CASSPGPSEQYF

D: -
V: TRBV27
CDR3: CASSTGSYYEQYF

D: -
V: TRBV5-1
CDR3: CASYLTVNTGELFF

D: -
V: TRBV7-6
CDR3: CASSLSEARGEKLFF

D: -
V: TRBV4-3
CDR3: CASSRFAGDYGYTF

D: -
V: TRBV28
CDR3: CASSGTQSTVYQPQHF

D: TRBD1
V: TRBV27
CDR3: CASSEGGQLGKEKLFF

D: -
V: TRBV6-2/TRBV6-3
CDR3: CASSYTGSPKTEAFF

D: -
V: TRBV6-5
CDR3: CASTPQRGGNQPQHF

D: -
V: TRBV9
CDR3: CASSASREPGQPQHF

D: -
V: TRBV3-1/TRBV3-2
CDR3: CASSQDRGHAGNTEAFF

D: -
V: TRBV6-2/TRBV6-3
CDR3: CASSYPSFPYEQYF

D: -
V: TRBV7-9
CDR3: CASRPGGVTEAFF

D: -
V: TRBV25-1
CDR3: CATNRWQETQYF

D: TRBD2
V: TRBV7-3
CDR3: CASSLGWTSGDTGELFF

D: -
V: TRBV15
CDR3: CATSRATAVPDYEQYF